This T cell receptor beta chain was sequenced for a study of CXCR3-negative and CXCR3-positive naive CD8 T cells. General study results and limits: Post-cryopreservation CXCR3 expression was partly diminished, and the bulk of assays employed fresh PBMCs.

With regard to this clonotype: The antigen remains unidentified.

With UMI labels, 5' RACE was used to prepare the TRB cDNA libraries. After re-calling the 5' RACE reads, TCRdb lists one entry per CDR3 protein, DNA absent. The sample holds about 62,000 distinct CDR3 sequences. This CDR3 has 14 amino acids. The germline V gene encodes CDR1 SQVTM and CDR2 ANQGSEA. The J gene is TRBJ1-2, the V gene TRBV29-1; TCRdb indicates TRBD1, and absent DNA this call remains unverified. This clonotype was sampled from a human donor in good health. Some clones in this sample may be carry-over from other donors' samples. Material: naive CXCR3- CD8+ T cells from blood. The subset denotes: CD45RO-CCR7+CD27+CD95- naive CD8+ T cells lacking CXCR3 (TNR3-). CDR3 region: CSVEDLGTPYGYTF.